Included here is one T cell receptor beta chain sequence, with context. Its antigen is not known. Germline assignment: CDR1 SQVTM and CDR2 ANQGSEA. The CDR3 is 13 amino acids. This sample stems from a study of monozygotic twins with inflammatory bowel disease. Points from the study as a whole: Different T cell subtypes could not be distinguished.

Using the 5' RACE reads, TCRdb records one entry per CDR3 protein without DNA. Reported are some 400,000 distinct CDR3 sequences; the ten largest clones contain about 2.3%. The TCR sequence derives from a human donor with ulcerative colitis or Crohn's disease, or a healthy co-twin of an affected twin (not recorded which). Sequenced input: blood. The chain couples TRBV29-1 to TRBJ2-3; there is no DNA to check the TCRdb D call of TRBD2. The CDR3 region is CSVESSSAGTQYF.